This TCR beta chain appears in the sequencing data of a study of T cells in Graves' hyperthyroidism and ophthalmopathy. In its sample, this clonotype was seen many times. The ends were cut back, 4 bases at V and 5 bases at J, with 15 bases in the middle. From germline, CDR1 is MNHEY and CDR2 SMNVEV (reference sequence). This CDR3 is 15 amino acids long. The CDR3 regions of TCR beta were amplified from RNA transcripts. When the TCR CDR3 underwent first-round RT-PCR, the HTBI primer set was used. In TCRdb, the multiplex PCR reads were re-called with MiXCR into one record per CDR3 protein. This table holds approximately 400,000 distinct CDR3 sequences, approximately 15% found once.

The V call is TRBV27, the J call TRBJ2-1; TRBD1 might be the D (7 bases). The sequence derives from a woman aged 55-70 years with Graves' hyperthyroidism. Sample: blood. The CDR3 DNA sequence: TGTGCCAGCAGTTCAAGACAGGGACTGAACAATGAGCAGTTCTTC. It yields the protein CASSSRQGLNNEQFF.